The text below deals with one T cell receptor (beta chain). The target antigen is unknown. Time point meaning: new active TB diagnosis, blood taken before or within 7 days of starting treatment. On average around 95,000 T cells per donor were immunosequenced. This specimen belongs to a study of T cells in tuberculosis. Study-wide context: IGRA-negative adolescents, IGRA-positive adolescents with latent tuberculosis and adults with active tuberculosis formed this South African cohort.

CDR1 is LGHNA and CDR2 is YSLEER in the germline V gene. Trimming removed 2 bases from V and 4 bases from J; junction bases left unmatched: 5. There are 16 residues in the CDR3. Study findings and constraints: The TCR-beta difference was not significant; alpha differences partly reflected length. A GMM-specific repertoire classifier reached roughly 90% accuracy, AUROC 0.7 to 0.9.

Sequencing was performed with immunoSEQ multiplex PCR; in TCRdb, only in-frame clones are kept and a portion is missing. The table has under 50,000 clones, 94% seen once. The clonotype comes from an adult with tuberculosis. The V and J genes are TRBV4-3 and TRBJ2-1, with 10 bases aligning to TRBD1. This material consisted of PBMCs, taken at tuberculosis diagnosis. The CDR3 nucleotides are TGCGCCAGCAGCCAACATCCGGGACAGGGGTACAATGAGCAGTTCTTC. It specifies CASSQHPGQGYNEQFF.